One sample yielded the 23 T cell receptor beta chains listed below, sequenced in a study of shared clonotypes between healthy human individuals. Profiling relied on immunoSEQ multiplex PCR, and the TCRdb table lists in-frame clones only, not all of them. The repertoire holds 450,000 to 500,000 clones, with 76% as singletons. Specimen: PBMCs. These receptors were taken from a woman aged 35 to 49 in good health. Some clones in this sample may be carry-over from other donors' samples.

The chain couples TRBV28 to TRBJ2-1, with D tentatively TRBD1 or TRBD2 (6 bases each). CDR3 length: 15 residues. Trimming stripped 2 bases from V and 6 bases from J, with 14 bases between. CDR1 is MDHEN and CDR2 is SYDVKM in the germline V gene. CDR3 loop: CASSLGGPAPNEQFF. DNA of the CDR3: TGTGCCAGCAGTTTAGGGGGGCCGGCCCCCAATGAGCAGTTCTTC.

The chain has TRBV29-1 and TRBJ2-7; TRBD2 agrees at 10 bases. Germline V gene data show CDR1 as SQVTM and CDR2 as ANQGSEA. This CDR3 has 13 amino acids. V lost 7 bases and J lost 3; bases outside the gene matches: 6. The CDR3 DNA is TGCAGCGCTCTAGCGGGAGAGAGCTACGAGCAGTACTTC. Its translation is CSALAGESYEQYF.

This clone has just a few counts. The V and J genes are TRBV28 and TRBJ2-1, with D possibly being TRBD2 (5 bases). The CDR3 sequence is 12 residues long. Germline loops: CDR1 MDHEN, CDR2 SYDVKM. With 7 bases removed from V and 10 bases from J, the gap between germline ends came to 14 bases. The CDR3 DNA follows: TGTGCCAGCATTTCCCCCCCGGGGGAGCAGTTCTTC. Translation gives CASISPPGEQFF.

For this clone: Other DNA sequences from this sample encode an identical CDR3 as well. The V call is TRBV25-1, the J call TRBJ2-5, with D perhaps matching TRBD2 (6 bases). The J call may be incorrect, as the DNA end agrees better with TRBJ2-7. Germline V gene sequence: CDR1 MGHDK, CDR2 SYGVNS. The CDR3 sequence is 18 residues long. The CDR3 DNA reads TGTGCCAGCAGCAATACCCCATCGACTAGTGGGATCTCCTACGAGCAGTACTTC. This translates into CASSNTPSTSGISYEQYF.

The chain recombines TRBV28 with TRBJ1-3; D gene ambiguous. This CDR3 has 13 amino acids. V lost 7 bases to trimming and J lost 8 bases, with 15 bases between them. Germline CDR1 MDHEN, CDR2 SYDVKM. The CDR3 spells CASNFGGRDTIYF. The CDR3, as DNA: TGTGCCAGCAACTTCGGAGGACGGGACACCATATATTTT.

This chain joins TRBV5-1 and TRBJ2-2; possible D gene TRBD2, 5 bases. This CDR3 has 14 amino acids. The ends were cut back, 1 base at V and 5 bases at J, with 9 bases in the middle. Germline CDR1 reads SGHRS; CDR2 reads YFSETQ. The CDR3 nucleotides read TGCGCCAGCAGCTTGTACCGGGGTACCGGGGAGCTGTTTTTT. Translation gives CASSLYRGTGELFF. The full variable domain, with the rest looked up from reference TRBV5-1 and TRBJ2-2, is KAGVTQTPRYLIKTRGQQVTLSCSPISGHRSVSWYQQTPGQGLQFLFEYFSETQRNKGNFPGRFSGRQFSNSRSEMNVSTLELGDSALYLCASSLYRGTGELFFGEGSRLTVL.

This chain connects TRBV30 to TRBJ1-6, with D hard to call. Germline V gene data show CDR1 as GTSNPN and CDR2 as SVGIG (reference sequence). Trimming shortened V by 1 base and J by 11 bases, and 15 bases separated the two germline ends. This CDR3 has 14 amino acids. This CDR3 is CAWSGVPTGPPLHF. The CDR3 nucleotides are TGTGCCTGGAGTGGGGTGCCCACCGGGCCACCCCTCCACTTT.

The chain links TRBV11-1 to TRBJ1-4; the D is unclear. CDR1 and CDR2 from the germline V gene are SGHAT and FQDESV (reference sequence). The V gene lost 2 bases and the J gene lost 8 bases, with 9 bases spanning the gap. CDR3 length: 13 residues. The CDR3 here is CASSLIHGEKLFF. CDR3 DNA sequence: TGTGCCAGCAGCTTAATCCATGGGGAAAAACTGTTTTTT. Full variable domain (remainder filled in from reference TRBV11-1 and TRBJ1-4): EAEVAQSPRYKITEKSQAVAFWCDPISGHATLYWYRQILGQGPELLVQFQDESVVDDSQLPKDRFSAERLKGVDSTLKIQPAELGDSAMYLCASSLIHGEKLFFGSGTQLSVL.

On this clone: Other DNA sequences of this sample code for an identical CDR3. The J gene is TRBJ2-1, the V gene TRBV7-2; no reliable D call. The CDR3 totals 12 residues. Trimming left V 1 base short and J 4 bases short, with 2 bases between. CDR1 and CDR2 from the germline V gene are SGHTA and FQGNSA. CDR3 coding DNA: TGTGCCAGCAGCTTAGGGTACAATGAGCAGTTCTTC. It codes for CASSLGYNEQFF. Looking up the rest from reference TRBV7-2 and TRBJ2-1 gives the full variable domain: GAGVSQSPSNKVTEKGKDVELRCDPISGHTALYWYRQSLGQGLEFLIYFQGNSAPDKSGLPSDRFSAERTGGSVSTLTIQRTQQEDSAVYLCASSLGYNEQFFGPGTRLTVL.

This clone was detected many times. The chain links TRBV2 to TRBJ1-5; D uncertain. Germline CDR1 is SNHLY and CDR2 is FYNNEI. V lost 2 bases and J lost 7, with 15 bases in between. The CDR3 has 15 residues. The CDR3, as DNA: TGTGCCAGCAGTGAATCCAGACTGGAGGCCCAGCCCCAGCATTTT. Its translation is CASSESRLEAQPQHF.

This clone was counted a few times. J is TRBJ2-7 and V is TRBV2; D is tentatively TRBD1 or TRBD2 (5 bases each). The germline gives CDR1 SNHLY, CDR2 FYNNEI. The V end lost 4 bases, the J end lost 2 bases, and 21 bases lay between the germline ends. The CDR3 is 17 residues long. The chain's CDR3 is CASSATIRDLQTYEQYF. The CDR3 nucleotides read TGTGCCAGCAGTGCAACTATCCGGGACCTACAAACCTACGAGCAGTACTTC.

CDR3 region: CASKRDRGNQPQHF. For the CDR3, the DNA is TGTGCCAGTAAAAGGGACAGGGGCAATCAGCCCCAGCATTTT. The chain joins TRBV19 to TRBJ1-5, with TRBD1 identical over 9 bases. The CDR3 has 14 residues. Germline V gene lookup returns CDR1 LNHDA and CDR2 SQIVND (reference sequence). V dropped 7 bases and J dropped 2; count of bases not matched to a gene: 3.

The J gene is TRBJ2-5, the V gene TRBV29-1; 16 bases align to TRBD2. V lost 3 bases, J lost 1 base, and 11 bases stayed unmatched. Germline V gene lookup returns CDR1 SQVTM and CDR2 ANQGSEA. The CDR3 contains 19 residues. The CDR3 DNA reads TGCAGCGTTGAGCAAGGGACTAGCGGGAGGGCCGCGTCCCAAGAGACCCAGTACTTC. Translation: CSVEQGTSGRAASQETQYF. Combining the CDR3 with reference TRBV29-1 and TRBJ2-5 gives the whole variable domain SAVISQKPSRDICQRGTSLTIQCQVDSQVTMMFWYRQQPGQSLTLIATANQGSEATYESGFVIDKFPISRPNLTFSTLTVSNMSPEDSSIYLCSVEQGTSGRAASQETQYFGPGTRLLVL.

This clone appeared a single time. A far larger clone differs by one base, so this is likely a read error. Since the CDR3 does not end with the conserved phenylalanine or tryptophan, this likely comes from a read error. The chain is built from TRBV30 and TRBJ2-3; D is undetermined. Trimming took 2 bases from V and 0 from J, leaving 3 bases between them. The germline gives CDR1 GTSNPN, CDR2 SVGIG (reference sequence). The CDR3 contains 12 residues. CDR3 DNA sequence: TGTGCCTGGAGTACTAGCACAGATACGCAGTATTCT. This gives the protein CAWSTSTDTQYS.

This chain connects TRBV27 to TRBJ1-5, with TRBD1 identical over 7 bases. The germline gives CDR1 MNHEY, CDR2 SMNVEV (reference sequence). This CDR3 is built from 15 residues. Trimming removed 6 bases from V and 3 bases from J; junction bases left unmatched: 8. CDR3 sequence (DNA): TGTGCCAGCAGCCGTTCAGGGGGTTACAATCAGCCCCAGCATTTT. This sequence encodes CASSRSGGYNQPQHF.

The chain carries TRBV27 and TRBJ1-4, with D hard to call. The CDR3 has 15 residues. The germline CDR1 and CDR2 sequences are MNHEY and SMNVEV (reference sequence). V was cut by 1 base and J by 0 bases, with 6 bases left in between. The CDR3, as DNA: TGTGCCAGCAGTTTATTAGGGCCAACTAATGAAAAACTGTTTTTT. As protein: CASSLLGPTNEKLFF.

This clone was detected a few times. This chain links TRBV28 with TRBJ1-4, with 8 bases identical to TRBD1. The germline V gene encodes CDR1 MDHEN and CDR2 SYDVKM. CDR3 length: 17 amino acids. V was clipped by 4 bases and J by 4 bases; unmatched bases: 11. CDR3 bases: TGTGCCAGCAGTTCCTCCGGGACAGGACCTATTAATGAAAAACTGTTTTTT. This codes for CASSSSGTGPINEKLFF.

The chain joins TRBV5-8 to TRBJ2-1, with 9 bases lining up with TRBD1. From germline, CDR1 is SGHTS and CDR2 YDEGEE. The CDR3 spans 15 residues. The ends lost 1 base at V and 8 bases at J; junction bases unmatched: 7. As DNA, the CDR3 is TGTGCCAGCAGCTTGAGGGACAGGGATATCGATGAGCAGTTCTTC. Residues: CASSLRDRDIDEQFF.

On this clone: A read error may be the cause here, since a much bigger clone is one base away. The same CDR3 arises from other DNA sequences in this sample as well. The DNA of the CDR3 is TGTGCCAGCAGGCCGCAGGGTTCGGGTACCGGGGAGCTGTTTTTT. It specifies CASRPQGSGTGELFF. V usage is TRBV6-5 and J usage is TRBJ2-2, with a tentative D call TRBD1 (5 bases). The germline V and J ends were trimmed by 6 bases and 5 bases, with 16 bases remaining between them. The germline gives CDR1 MNHEY, CDR2 SVGAGI. CDR3 size: 15 residues.

A word on this clone: Other DNA sequences in the sample encode the same CDR3. The genes are TRBV5-4 and TRBJ1-2; D remains ambiguous. The CDR3 runs 15 residues. Deletions cut 0 bases from V and 0 bases from J, with 9 bases between. Germline CDR1 is SGHNT and CDR2 is YYREEE (reference sequence). This CDR3 is CASSLDPGANYGYTF. CDR3 nucleotides: TGTGCCAGCAGCTTGGACCCAGGAGCTAACTATGGCTACACCTTC.

J is TRBJ2-1 and V is TRBV6-5; 11 positions match TRBD2. Germline CDR1 is MNHEY and CDR2 is SVGAGI. V was clipped by 0 bases and J by 10 bases; unmatched bases: 8. The CDR3 extends over 16 amino acids. The CDR3 sequence is CASSYSRGVAGGEQFF. In nucleotides, the CDR3 is TGTGCCAGCAGTTACTCGAGAGGCGTAGCGGGAGGGGAGCAGTTCTTC.

This clone was counted between two and nine times. The J gene is TRBJ2-7, the V gene TRBV20-1; D is unclear. From germline, CDR1 is DFQATT and CDR2 SNEGSKA (reference sequence). Trimming pared 5 bases from V and 3 bases from J, leaving 8 bases between. The CDR3 runs 11 residues. The CDR3 loop reads CSAGGHYEQYF. The CDR3 DNA sequence: TGCAGTGCTGGCGGCCACTACGAGCAGTACTTC.

V gene TRBV5-1 combines with J gene TRBJ1-1; D not certain. The CDR3 spans 13 residues. Germline CDR1 is SGHRS and CDR2 is YFSETQ. With 2 bases removed from V and 2 bases from J, the gap between germline ends came to 7 bases. This chain's CDR3 is CASSFQDNTEAFF. The CDR3, as DNA: TGCGCCAGCAGCTTCCAAGATAACACTGAAGCTTTCTTT.